These T cell receptor beta chains were read from a single sample in a study of OX40 agonist ivuxolimab in advanced cancers. Assay used: immunoSEQ multiplex PCR; TCRdb lists only in-frame clones, some missing. The table shows some 60,000 clones, with under 95% occurring only once. The sample was CD4+ or CD8+ T cells sorted from blood, taken in a trial of the OX40 agonist ivuxolimab. The receptors originated from an adult with an advanced solid tumor such as melanoma, head and neck, liver or kidney cancer. Each CDR3 is given with its conserved first and last residue. The order of the fields is J gene, clone size, D gene, V gene, CDR3 protein, CDR3 DNA. The D gene is left open where the match is weak. A row's size may be missing; if present it is once, few, many or a size class.

TRBJ2-3,.,TRBD2,TRBV5-5,CASSATSKSPDTQYF,TGTGCCAGCAGCGCGACTAGCAAGAGCCCAGATACGCAGTATTTT
TRBJ2-3,.,TRBD1,TRBV27,CASRHPRDRGLTDTQYF,TGTGCCAGCAGACACCCCCGGGACAGGGGCCTCACAGATACGCAGTATTTT
TRBJ1-5,once,.,TRBV4-1,CASSQERSNQPQHF,TGCGCCAGCAGCCAAGAACGGAGCAATCAGCCCCAGCATTTT
TRBJ2-1,.,.,TRBV5-6,CASSLEVAKGNNEQFF,TGTGCCAGCAGCTTGGAGGTAGCAAAAGGGAACAATGAGCAGTTCTTC
TRBJ2-7,.,.,TRBV5-1,CASSLQGGYEQYF,TGCGCCAGCAGCTTGCAGGGCGGCTACGAGCAGTACTTC
TRBJ2-7,.,TRBD1,TRBV27,CASSLSSGDRYYEQYF,TGTGCCAGCAGTTTATCATCAGGGGACAGATACTACGAGCAGTACTTC
TRBJ2-3,.,TRBD2,TRBV10-2,CASSVEAGRSTDTQYF,TGCGCCAGCAGTGTTGAAGCGGGAAGAAGCACAGATACGCAGTATTTT
TRBJ2-7,.,.,TRBV4-1,CASSQRDREYEQYF,TGCGCCAGCAGCCAACGGGACCGGGAATACGAGCAGTACTTC
TRBJ2-1,.,TRBD2,TRBV28,CASSAWTSGGNEQFF,TGTGCCAGCAGCGCCTGGACTAGCGGGGGAAATGAGCAGTTCTTC
TRBJ1-1,.,.,TRBV10-3,CAISDVHNTEAFF,TGTGCCATCAGTGATGTTCACAACACTGAAGCTTTCTTT
TRBJ1-4,once,TRBD1,TRBV9,CASSDLRDRDVDEKLFF,TGTGCCAGCAGCGACCTAAGAGACAGGGACGTAGATGAAAAACTGTTTTTT
TRBJ1-2,.,.,TRBV6-4,CASSDSPGVNYGYTF,TGTGCCAGCAGTGACTCTCCAGGGGTTAACTATGGCTACACCTTC
TRBJ1-5,once,.,TRBV15,CATSTAWGGNNQPQHF,TGTGCCACCAGCACGGCGTGGGGGGGAAACAATCAGCCCCAGCATTTT
TRBJ2-1,.,TRBD2,TRBV6-5,CASSGTGLATNEQFF,TGTGCCAGCAGTGGGACTGGACTAGCAACCAATGAGCAGTTCTTC
TRBJ2-1,.,.,TRBV15,CATSGRLGGLGEQFF,TGTGCCACCAGCGGCCGGCTGGGGGGGCTAGGGGAGCAGTTCTTC
TRBJ1-6,.,.,TRBV2,CASSDQNLIRDIYSPLHF,TGTGCCAGCAGTGACCAGAATCTCATCCGGGACATCTATTCACCCCTCCACTTT
TRBJ2-2,few,TRBD1,TRBV18,CASSPPGQGPGELFF,TGTGCCAGCTCACCACCGGGACAGGGACCCGGGGAGCTGTTTTTT
TRBJ2-4,.,.,TRBV28,CASSLVGKRRGIQYF,TGTGCCAGCAGTTTAGTAGGTAAACGAAGGGGCATTCAGTACTTC
TRBJ1-1,.,.,TRBV29-1,CSVGGRADLAFF,TGCAGCGTTGGGGGGAGGGCAGATTTAGCTTTCTTT
TRBJ2-1,.,.,TRBV18,CASSPRGARDMGYNEQFF,TGTGCCAGCTCACCCCGCGGTGCTAGGGACATGGGCTACAATGAGCAGTTCTTC
TRBJ2-3,.,TRBD2,TRBV27,CASSFSTSGAADTQYF,TGTGCCAGCAGTTTTTCGACTAGCGGAGCGGCAGATACGCAGTATTTT
TRBJ1-5,.,.,TRBV27,CASSLRGNQPQHF,TGTGCCAGCAGTTTACGGGGTAATCAGCCCCAGCATTTT
TRBJ2-3,.,TRBD1,TRBV6-6,CASRKGQGEADTQYF,TGTGCCAGCAGGAAGGGACAGGGGGAGGCAGATACGCAGTATTTT
TRBJ1-2,.,.,TRBV27,CASSLGFNYGYTF,TGTGCCAGCAGTTTAGGCTTTAACTATGGCTACACCTTC
TRBJ2-5,.,TRBD2,TRBV14,CASSIWTSGRSETQYF,TGTGCCAGCAGCATTTGGACTAGCGGGAGGTCGGAGACCCAGTACTTC
TRBJ2-2,.,TRBD2,TRBV25-1,CASSEWGGGAGELFF,TGTGCCAGCAGTGAATGGGGCGGGGGTGCCGGGGAGCTGTTTTTT
TRBJ2-7,.,.,TRBV21-1,CASSLAGQYEQYF,TGTGCCAGCAGCCTCGCGGGGCAGTACGAGCAGTACTTC
TRBJ2-2,.,.,TRBV11-3,CASSSPRSGYRTNTGELFF,TGTGCCAGCAGTTCCCCTAGGTCAGGGTATAGAACGAACACCGGGGAGCTGTTTTTT
TRBJ2-3,.,.,TRBV6-1,CASSGGSRVSSVADTQYF,TGTGCCAGCAGTGGAGGGAGCCGGGTCTCCAGCGTGGCAGATACGCAGTATTTT
TRBJ1-1,.,.,TRBV5-6,CASSPMGGGAFF,TGTGCCAGCAGCCCCATGGGGGGGGGAGCTTTCTTT
TRBJ1-2,.,.,TRBV29-1,CSVHEGYTF,TGCAGCGTTCATGAGGGCTACACCTTC
TRBJ1-4,.,TRBD1,TRBV9,CASSATGLNEKLFF,TGTGCCAGCAGCGCGACAGGGCTAAATGAAAAACTGTTTTTT
TRBJ2-7,.,TRBD1,TRBV9,CASSVGQGDSYEQYF,TGTGCCAGCAGCGTAGGACAGGGGGATTCCTACGAGCAGTACTTC
TRBJ1-2,.,TRBD1,TRBV11-3,CASSPRTGTGYGYTF,TGTGCCAGCAGCCCAAGGACAGGGACCGGATATGGCTACACCTTC
TRBJ1-2,.,.,TRBV5-1,CASSLGQADPYGYTF,TGCGCCAGCAGCTTGGGACAGGCAGACCCTTATGGCTACACCTTC
TRBJ2-5,.,.,TRBV14,CASSPRGWETQYF,TGTGCCAGCAGCCCCAGAGGGTGGGAGACCCAGTACTTC
TRBJ2-7,.,TRBD2,TRBV9,CASSASGTSSYEQYF,TGTGCCAGCAGCGCTAGCGGGACAAGCTCCTACGAGCAGTACTTC
TRBJ1-3,.,TRBD1,TRBV6-5,CASSLGQGAGNTIYF,TGTGCCAGCAGTCTTGGACAGGGTGCTGGAAACACCATATATTTT
TRBJ2-7,.,.,TRBV6-5,CASSPGQSYEQYF,TGTGCCAGTAGCCCAGGACAGTCGTACGAGCAGTACTTC
TRBJ2-7,.,.,TRBV4-1,CASSQGWGSYEQYF,TGCGCCAGCAGCCAGGGCTGGGGTTCCTACGAGCAGTACTTC
TRBJ2-7,.,TRBD2,TRBV5-1,CASSLASGYEQYF,TGCGCCAGCAGCTTGGCTAGCGGATACGAGCAGTACTTC
TRBJ2-3,.,TRBD2,TRBV10-1,CASSDRSLSSGTTDTQYF,TGCGCCAGCAGTGACAGAAGCCTGTCTAGCGGCACCACAGATACGCAGTATTTT
TRBJ1-3,.,TRBD1,TRBV9,CASSTGQGRNTIYF,TGTGCCAGCAGCACGGGACAGGGGAGGAACACCATATATTTT
TRBJ2-1,.,.,TRBV4-1,CASSLALSSYNEQFF,TGCGCCAGCAGCCTAGCGCTTAGCTCCTACAATGAGCAGTTCTTC
TRBJ2-1,.,TRBD2,TRBV6-5,CASSSFSGRADNEQFF,TGTGCCAGCAGTTCCTTTAGCGGGAGGGCTGACAATGAGCAGTTCTTC
TRBJ2-2,few,.,TRBV11-3,CASSYEQGGVRELFF,TGTGCCAGCAGCTACGAACAGGGAGGTGTCAGGGAGCTGTTTTTT
TRBJ2-3,.,.,TRBV7-9,CASSTEGVRLAVDTQYF,TGTGCCAGCAGCACAGAGGGGGTTAGACTAGCAGTAGATACGCAGTATTTT
TRBJ2-5,.,TRBD2,TRBV19,CASREGLAGDPQETQYF,TGTGCCAGCCGGGAAGGACTAGCGGGAGACCCTCAAGAGACCCAGTACTTC
TRBJ1-2,.,.,TRBV5-6,CASSLETPGPSYYGYTF,TGTGCCAGCAGCTTGGAGACGCCCGGACCCTCTTACTATGGCTACACCTTC
TRBJ2-7,.,.,TRBV4-1,CASSQATTPIYEQYF,TGCGCCAGCAGCCAAGCTACGACACCGATCTACGAGCAGTACTTC
TRBJ1-2,.,.,TRBV28,CASSLRVTNYGYTF,TGTGCCAGCAGTCTTCGGGTAACTAACTATGGCTACACCTTC
TRBJ1-5,.,.,TRBV28,CASSPGVSNQPQHF,TGTGCCAGCAGTCCGGGGGTTAGCAATCAGCCCCAGCATTTT
TRBJ1-3,.,.,TRBV7-9,CASSLGTAPGFNTIYF,TGTGCCAGCAGCTTAGGAACGGCCCCGGGTTTCAACACCATATATTTT
TRBJ2-7,.,.,TRBV6-1,CASSESSGLDLRYEQYF,TGTGCCAGCAGTGAAAGTTCAGGGCTTGACCTTCGCTACGAGCAGTACTTC
TRBJ2-7,once,TRBD2,TRBV7-2,CASSDWTSGRIYEQYF,TGTGCCAGCAGCGACTGGACTAGCGGGAGAATCTACGAGCAGTACTTC